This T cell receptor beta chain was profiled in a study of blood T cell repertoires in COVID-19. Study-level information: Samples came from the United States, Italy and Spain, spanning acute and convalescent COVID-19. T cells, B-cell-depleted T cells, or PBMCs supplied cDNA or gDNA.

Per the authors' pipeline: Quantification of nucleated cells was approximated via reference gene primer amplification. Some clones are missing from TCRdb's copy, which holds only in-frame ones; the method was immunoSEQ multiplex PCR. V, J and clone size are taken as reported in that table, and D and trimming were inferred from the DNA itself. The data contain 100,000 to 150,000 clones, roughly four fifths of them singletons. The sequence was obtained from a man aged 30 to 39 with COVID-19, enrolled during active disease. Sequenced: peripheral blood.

Here the CDR3 reads CASSLRSSGRRNEQFF. CDR3 nucleotides: TGTGCCAGCAGCTTAAGGAGTAGCGGGAGGAGGAATGAGCAGTTCTTC. The chain recombines TRBV7-3 with TRBJ2-1, with TRBD2 identical over 10 bases. This CDR3 is 16 amino acids long. CDR1 is SGHTA and CDR2 is FQGTGA in the germline V gene. V was pared by 1 base and J by 7 bases, with 7 bases of the junction left unmatched.